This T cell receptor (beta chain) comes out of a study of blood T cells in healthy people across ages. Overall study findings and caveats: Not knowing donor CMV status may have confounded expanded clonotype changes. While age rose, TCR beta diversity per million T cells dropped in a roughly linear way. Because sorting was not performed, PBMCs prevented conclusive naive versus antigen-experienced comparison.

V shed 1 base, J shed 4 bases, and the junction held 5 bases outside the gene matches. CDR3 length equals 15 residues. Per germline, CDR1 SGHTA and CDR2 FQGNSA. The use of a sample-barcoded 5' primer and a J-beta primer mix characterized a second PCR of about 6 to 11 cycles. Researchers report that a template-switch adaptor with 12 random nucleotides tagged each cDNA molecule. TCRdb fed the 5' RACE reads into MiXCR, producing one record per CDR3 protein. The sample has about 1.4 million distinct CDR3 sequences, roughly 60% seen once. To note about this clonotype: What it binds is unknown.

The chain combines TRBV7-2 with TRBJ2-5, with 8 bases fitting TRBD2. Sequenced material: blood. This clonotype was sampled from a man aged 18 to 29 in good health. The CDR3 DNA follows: TGTGCCAGCAGCTTAGAGCTCGGGGGGGCAGAGACCCAGTACTTC. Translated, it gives CASSLELGGAETQYF.